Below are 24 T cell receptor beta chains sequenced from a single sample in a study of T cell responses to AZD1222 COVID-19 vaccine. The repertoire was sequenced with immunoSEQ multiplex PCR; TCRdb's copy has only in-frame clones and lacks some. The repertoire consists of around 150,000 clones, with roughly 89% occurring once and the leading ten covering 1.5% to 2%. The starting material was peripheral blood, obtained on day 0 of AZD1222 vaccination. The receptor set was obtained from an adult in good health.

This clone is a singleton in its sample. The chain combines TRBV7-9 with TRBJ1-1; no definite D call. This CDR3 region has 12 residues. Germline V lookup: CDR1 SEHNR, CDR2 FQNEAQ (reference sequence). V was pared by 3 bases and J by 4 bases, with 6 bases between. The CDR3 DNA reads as TGTGCCAGCAGCTTCAGTGGCACTGAAGCTTTCTTT. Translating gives CASSFSGTEAFF.

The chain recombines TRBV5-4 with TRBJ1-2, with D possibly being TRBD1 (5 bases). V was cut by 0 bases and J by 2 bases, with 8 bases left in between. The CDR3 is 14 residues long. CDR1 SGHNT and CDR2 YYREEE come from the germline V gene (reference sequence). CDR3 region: CASSLGGENYGYTF. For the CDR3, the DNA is TGTGCCAGCAGCTTGGGGGGGGAAAACTATGGCTACACCTTC.

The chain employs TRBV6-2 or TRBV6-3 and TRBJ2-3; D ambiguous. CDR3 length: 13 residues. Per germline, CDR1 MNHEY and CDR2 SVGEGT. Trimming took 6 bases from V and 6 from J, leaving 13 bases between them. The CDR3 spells CASSYSSGDTQYF. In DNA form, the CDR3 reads TGTGCCAGCAGCTATTCCTCTGGCGATACGCAGTATTTT.

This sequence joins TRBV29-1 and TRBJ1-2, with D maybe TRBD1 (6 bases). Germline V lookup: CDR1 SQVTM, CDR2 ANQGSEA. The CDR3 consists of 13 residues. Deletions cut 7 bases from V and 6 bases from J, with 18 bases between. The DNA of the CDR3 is TGCAGCGCCACAGGGCGCGGTTGGGATGGCTACACCTTC. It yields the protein CSATGRGWDGYTF.

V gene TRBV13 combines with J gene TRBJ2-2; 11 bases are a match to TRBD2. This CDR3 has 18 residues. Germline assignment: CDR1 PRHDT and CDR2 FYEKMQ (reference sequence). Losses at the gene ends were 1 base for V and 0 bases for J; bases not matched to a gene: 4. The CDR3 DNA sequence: TGTGCCAGCAGCTTAGAGGGGGGACTAGCGGCGAACACCGGGGAGCTGTTTTTT. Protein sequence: CASSLEGGLAANTGELFF.

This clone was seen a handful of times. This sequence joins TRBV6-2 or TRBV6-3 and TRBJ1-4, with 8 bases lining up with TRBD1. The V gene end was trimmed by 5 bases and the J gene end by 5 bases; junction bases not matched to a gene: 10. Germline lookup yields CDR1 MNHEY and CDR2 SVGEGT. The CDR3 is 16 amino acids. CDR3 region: CASSTNPTGVNEKLFF. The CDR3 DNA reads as TGTGCCAGCAGTACCAACCCGACAGGGGTGAATGAAAAACTGTTTTTT.

The CDR3 coding sequence is TGTGCCAGCAGCGCCGGGACAGGGGCAAACTATGGCTACACCTTC. The encoded protein is CASSAGTGANYGYTF. The J gene is TRBJ1-2, the V gene TRBV9, with 10 bases aligning to TRBD1. CDR1 and CDR2 from the germline V gene are SGDLS and YYNGEE. This CDR3 spans 15 amino acids. V trimming: 3 bases; J trimming: 2 bases; junction bases outside the gene matches: 4.

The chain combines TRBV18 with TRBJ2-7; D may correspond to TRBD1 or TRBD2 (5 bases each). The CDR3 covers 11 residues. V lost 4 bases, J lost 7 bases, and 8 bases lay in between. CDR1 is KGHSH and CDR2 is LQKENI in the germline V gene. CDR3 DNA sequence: TGTGCCAGCTCACGAGGGGTTGAGCAGTACTTC. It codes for CASSRGVEQYF.

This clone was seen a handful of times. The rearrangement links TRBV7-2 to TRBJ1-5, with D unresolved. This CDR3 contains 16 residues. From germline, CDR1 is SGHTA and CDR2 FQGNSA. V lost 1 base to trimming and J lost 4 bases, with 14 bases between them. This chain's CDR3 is CASSLGAGARNQPQHF. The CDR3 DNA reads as TGTGCCAGCAGCTTAGGGGCAGGAGCCCGTAATCAGCCCCAGCATTTT. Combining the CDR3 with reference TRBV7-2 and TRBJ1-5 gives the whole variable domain GAGVSQSPSNKVTEKGKDVELRCDPISGHTALYWYRQSLGQGLEFLIYFQGNSAPDKSGLPSDRFSAERTGGSVSTLTIQRTQQEDSAVYLCASSLGAGARNQPQHFGDGTRLSIL.

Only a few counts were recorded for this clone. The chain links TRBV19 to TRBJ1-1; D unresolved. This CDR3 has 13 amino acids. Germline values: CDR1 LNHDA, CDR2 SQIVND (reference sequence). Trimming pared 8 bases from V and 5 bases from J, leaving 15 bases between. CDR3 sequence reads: CASLEGRRTEAFF. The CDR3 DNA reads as TGTGCCAGTTTAGAAGGGCGGCGGACTGAAGCTTTCTTT.

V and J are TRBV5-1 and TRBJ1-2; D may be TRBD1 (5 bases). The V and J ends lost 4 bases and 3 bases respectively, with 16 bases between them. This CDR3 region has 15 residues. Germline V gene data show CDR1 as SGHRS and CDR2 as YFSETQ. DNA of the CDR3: TGCGCCAGCAGCGGCCCCCGGGACGGATACTATGGCTACACCTTC. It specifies CASSGPRDGYYGYTF.

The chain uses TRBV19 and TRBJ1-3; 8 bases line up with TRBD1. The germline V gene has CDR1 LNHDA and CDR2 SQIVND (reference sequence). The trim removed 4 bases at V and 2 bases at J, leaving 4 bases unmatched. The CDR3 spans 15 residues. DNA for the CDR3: TGTGCCAGTAGTACGACAGGGGTGACTGGAAACACCATATATTTT. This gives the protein CASSTTGVTGNTIYF. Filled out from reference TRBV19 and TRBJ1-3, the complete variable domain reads DGGITQSPKYLFRKEGQNVTLSCEQNLNHDAMYWYRQDPGQGLRLIYYSQIVNDFQKGDIAEGYSVSREKKESFPLTVTSAQKNPTAFYLCASSTTGVTGNTIYFGEGSWLTVV.

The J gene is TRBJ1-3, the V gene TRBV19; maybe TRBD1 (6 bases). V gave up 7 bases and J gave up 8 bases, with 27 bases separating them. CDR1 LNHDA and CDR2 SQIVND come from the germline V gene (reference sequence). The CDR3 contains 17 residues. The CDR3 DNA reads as TGTGCCAGTACCGAAAGCGGGTTGGGCTTTGGGGGCGACACCATATATTTT. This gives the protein CASTESGLGFGGDTIYF.

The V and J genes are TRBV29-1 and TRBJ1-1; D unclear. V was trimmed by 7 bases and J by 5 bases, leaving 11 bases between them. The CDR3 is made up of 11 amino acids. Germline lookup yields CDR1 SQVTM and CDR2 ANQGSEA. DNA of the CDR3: TGCAGCGCCGGGGAGGAGACTGAAGCTTTCTTT. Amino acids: CSAGEETEAFF.

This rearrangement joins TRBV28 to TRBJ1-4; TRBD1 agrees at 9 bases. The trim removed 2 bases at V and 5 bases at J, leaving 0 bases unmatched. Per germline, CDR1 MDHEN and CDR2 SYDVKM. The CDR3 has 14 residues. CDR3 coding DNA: TGTGCCAGCAGTTTAGGACAGGGGAATGAAAAACTGTTTTTT. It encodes CASSLGQGNEKLFF.

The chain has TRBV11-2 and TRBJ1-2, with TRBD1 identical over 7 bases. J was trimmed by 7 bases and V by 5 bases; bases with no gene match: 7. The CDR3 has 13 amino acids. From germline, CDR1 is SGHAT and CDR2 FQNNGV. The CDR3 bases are TGTGCCAGCAGCACCCACAGGGGAACTGGCTACACCTTC. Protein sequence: CASSTHRGTGYTF. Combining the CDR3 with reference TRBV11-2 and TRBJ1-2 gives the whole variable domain EAGVAQSPRYKIIEKRQSVAFWCNPISGHATLYWYQQILGQGPKLLIQFQNNGVVDDSQLPKDRFSAERLKGVDSTLKIQPAKLEDSAVYLCASSTHRGTGYTFGSGTRLTVV.

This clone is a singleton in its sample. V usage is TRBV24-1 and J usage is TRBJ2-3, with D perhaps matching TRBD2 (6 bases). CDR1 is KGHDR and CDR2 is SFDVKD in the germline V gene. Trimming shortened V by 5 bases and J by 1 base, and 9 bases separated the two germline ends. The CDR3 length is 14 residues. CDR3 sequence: CATSVGGGTDTQYF. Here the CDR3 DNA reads TGTGCCACCAGTGTCGGCGGGGGCACAGATACGCAGTATTTT.

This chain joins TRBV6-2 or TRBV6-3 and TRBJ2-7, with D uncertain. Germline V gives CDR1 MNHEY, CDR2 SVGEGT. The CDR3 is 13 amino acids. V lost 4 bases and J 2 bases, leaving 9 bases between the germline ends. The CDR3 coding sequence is TGTGCCAGCAGTTTAATGTATCCCTACGAGCAGTACTTC. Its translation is CASSLMYPYEQYF.

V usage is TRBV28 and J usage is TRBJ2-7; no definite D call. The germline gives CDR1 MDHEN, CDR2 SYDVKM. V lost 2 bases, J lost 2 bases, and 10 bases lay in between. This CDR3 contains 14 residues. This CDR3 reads CASSLVGSTYEQYF. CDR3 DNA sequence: TGTGCCAGCAGTTTAGTTGGTTCAACCTACGAGCAGTACTTC.

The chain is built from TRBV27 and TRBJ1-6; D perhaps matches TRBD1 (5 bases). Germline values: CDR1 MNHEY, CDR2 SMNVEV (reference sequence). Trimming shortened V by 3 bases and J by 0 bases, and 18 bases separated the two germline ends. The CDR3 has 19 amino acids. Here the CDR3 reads CASSFKESYRSSYNSPLHF. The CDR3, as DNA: TGTGCCAGCAGTTTTAAGGAGTCCTACAGGAGCTCCTATAATTCACCCCTCCACTTT.

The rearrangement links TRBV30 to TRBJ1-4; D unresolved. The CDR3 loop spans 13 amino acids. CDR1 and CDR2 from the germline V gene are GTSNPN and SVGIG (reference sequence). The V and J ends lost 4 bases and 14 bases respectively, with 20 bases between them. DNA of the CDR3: TGTGCCTGGACCCACCTCCCCACTAGCTCTCTGTTTTTT. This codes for CAWTHLPTSSLFF. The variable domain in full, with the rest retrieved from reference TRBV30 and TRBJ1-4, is SQTIHQWPATLVQPVGSPLSLECTVEGTSNPNLYWYRQAAGRGLQLLFYSVGIGQISSEVPQNLSASRPQDRQFILSSKKLLLSDSGFYLCAWTHLPTSSLFFGSGTQLSVL.

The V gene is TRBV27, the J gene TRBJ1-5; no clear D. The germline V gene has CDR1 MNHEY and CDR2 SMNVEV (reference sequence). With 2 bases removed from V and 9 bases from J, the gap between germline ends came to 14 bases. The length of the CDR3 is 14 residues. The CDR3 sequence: CASSLGRAAGPQHF. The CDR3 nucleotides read TGTGCCAGCAGTTTAGGGCGGGCGGCGGGGCCCCAGCATTTT.

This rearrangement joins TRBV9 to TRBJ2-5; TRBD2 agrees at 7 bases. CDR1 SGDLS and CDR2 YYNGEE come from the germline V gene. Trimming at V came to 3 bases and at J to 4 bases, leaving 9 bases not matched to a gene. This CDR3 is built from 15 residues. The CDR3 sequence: CASSEAREKLETQYF. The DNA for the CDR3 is TGTGCCAGCAGCGAGGCGCGGGAGAAGTTAGAGACCCAGTACTTC.

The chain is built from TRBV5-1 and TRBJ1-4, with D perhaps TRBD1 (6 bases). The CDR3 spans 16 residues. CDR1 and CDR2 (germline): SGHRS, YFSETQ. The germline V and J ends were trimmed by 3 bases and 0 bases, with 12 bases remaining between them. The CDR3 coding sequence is TGCGCCAGCAGCTACGGACAGTCGACAACTAATGAAAAACTGTTTTTT. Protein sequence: CASSYGQSTTNEKLFF.